This is a list of T cell receptor beta chains from one sample in a study of blood T cells in healthy people across ages. From the 5' RACE reads, TCRdb called clonotypes with MiXCR, one entry per CDR3 protein. The profile covers about 750,000 distinct CDR3 sequences, with about 53% appearing a single time and roughly 37% taken by the ten largest. The source material was blood. Receptor source: an older man in good health. CDR3s include the opening cysteine and the closing phenylalanine or tryptophan. The D gene is left open where the match is weak. The size field is filled for only some rows; it gives once, few, many or a size class.

TRBV2	.	TRBJ2-5	.	TGTGCCAGCAGTTCGCAAGGGGCCGAAGAGACCCAGTACTTC	CASSSQGAEETQYF
TRBV12-3/TRBV12-4	.	TRBJ1-6	.	TGTGCCAGCACCCCTCGCGGGATTTCACCCCTCCACTTT	CASTPRGISPLHF
TRBV28	TRBD1	TRBJ1-5	.	TGTGCCAGCAGTCCAAGGACAGGGAGTTATCAGCCCCAGCATTTT	CASSPRTGSYQPQHF
TRBV29-1	TRBD2	TRBJ2-7	many	TGCAGCGGAAGGCTAGCGGGAGGTTCCGAGCAGTACTTC	CSGRLAGGSEQYF
TRBV7-8	TRBD2	TRBJ2-1	.	TGTGCCAGCAGCTTAGTAACTTCCAATTTAGCGGGAGGATGGAATGAGCAGTTCTTC	CASSLVTSNLAGGWNEQFF
TRBV29-1	TRBD2	TRBJ2-7	few	TGCAGCGTTGAACTAGGGACTAGCGGGAGGGATTACGAGCAGTACTTC	CSVELGTSGRDYEQYF
TRBV7-9	TRBD1	TRBJ1-5	.	TGTGCCAGCAGCAGAGACAGGGAAATCGGTCAGCCCCAGCATTTT	CASSRDREIGQPQHF
TRBV2	TRBD1	TRBJ2-7	few	TGTGCCAGCAGAGGACAGGGCCACGAGCAGTACTTC	CASRGQGHEQYF
TRBV5-4	.	TRBJ2-6	.	TGTGCCAGCAGCTTGTTCGGCGACATCTCTGGGGCCAACGTCCTGACTTTC	CASSLFGDISGANVLTF
TRBV6-6	TRBD1	TRBJ1-1	once	TGTGCCAGCAGTAACGGACAGGGGAACACTGAAGCTTTCTTT	CASSNGQGNTEAFF